This T cell receptor beta chain was found in a study of technical replicates of blood from a handful of donors. Sequencing was performed with immunoSEQ multiplex PCR; in TCRdb, only in-frame clones are kept and a portion is missing. This sample has under 90,000 clones, with roughly 93% found just once. Germline CDR1 is WNHNN and CDR2 is SYGVQD (reference sequence). V was trimmed by 0 bases and J by 0 bases, leaving 9 bases between them. The CDR3 is 16 amino acids. The specimen was T cells isolated from PBMCs. This receptor was identified in a human donor in good health. The rearrangement joins TRBV10-1 to TRBJ2-1; perhaps TRBD2 as D (5 bases). The CDR3 coding sequence is TGCGCCAGCAGTGAGTCTGGGAGTCCCTCCTACAATGAGCAGTTCTTC. This encodes CASSESGSPSYNEQFF.